This T cell receptor beta chain emerged from a study of T cells after yellow fever vaccination (dated by TCRdb to between 2018 and 2020). With respect to the entire study: Libraries from fractions with low cell numbers were prepared with the SMART-Seq v4 Ultra Low Input RNA kit. Blood was collected at multiple timepoints before and after primary and secondary immunization, and bulk PBMC replicates and cell subsets were isolated. The cohort comprised two healthy male donors, one aged 18 to 30 and one aged 30 to 40 years. To track T-cell clones before and after primary and booster YFV17D yellow fever vaccination, bulk TCR alpha and beta repertoires were sequenced longitudinally.

A few counts support this clonotype. The target of this receptor is not known. No qualities accompany the bases; no much larger clone lies one base away. TCR cDNA was synthesized by 5'RACE template switching, which introduced a universal primer site and unique molecular identifiers. Priming of cDNA synthesis was performed from both the TCR alpha and TCR beta constant segments. Library amplification involved two PCR steps, and the second step added sample barcodes and sequencing adapters. Libraries were sequenced on Illumina HiSeq 2500 (2x100 bp) or NovaSeq (2x150 bp). In the paper's pipeline: MIGEC handled demultiplexing of reads and collapsing into UMI consensus sequences, while MiXCR performed V(D)J alignment. Using edgeR on replicate PBMC samples, clonotypes were called vaccine-responding if FDR was below 0.01 and the log2 fold change was above 5 up to day 15. Each bulk clonotype received a CD4 or CD8 identity based on whether the sequenced CD4 or CD8 repertoire contained that clonotype at higher abundance. Clones were called with MiXCR by TCRdb after fastp trimmed the public reads at Q25, and only in-frame beta chains were retained. For every CDR3 protein sequence, its rows merge into one entry that carries the most common genes and DNA. TCRdb's processing, not the study's, gives the V and J calls here. In this sample the table shows 200,000 to 250,000 distinct CDR3 sequences, 6.9% of which occur a single time. Around 0.9% of the sample is in the top ten clones.

A distance of 14 bases separates the germline ends of V and J, which lose 0 bases and 5 bases respectively. Including the terminal cysteine and phenylalanine, the CDR3 comprises 15 residues. Just the 45-base CDR3 DNA is kept, in frame starting at base 1. CDR1 and CDR2, looked up from the germline V gene, are SGHDT and YYEEEE. Study-level results and caveats: Computational filtering was required because FACS-sorted repertoires could contain abundant contaminating clonotypes from the bulk population. Most clones expanded after primary vaccination were re-detected after the booster (almost 98% of CD4 and around 88% of CD8), suggesting broad memory maintenance. A small fraction of clonotypes appeared in both the CD4 and CD8 compartments, likely as a result of convergent recombination. The secondary T-cell response was found to be weaker but faster than the primary response, with a peak reached on day 5 rather than on day 15. Because only a couple of donors were included in the study, the extent to which the findings can be generalized is limited.

The sample's treatment or condition label is to be understood as: live attenuated yellow fever vaccine strain. A standard Ficoll-Paque protocol was used to isolate PBMCs from peripheral blood. Dynabeads CD4 and CD8 positive selection kits were used to isolate the CD4 and CD8 T-cell fractions. TriZol was used to extract RNA from bulk PBMCs, from CD4 and CD8 fractions, and from dextramer-positive and dextramer-negative fractions. The starting material was CD4+ T cells sorted from PBMCs, obtained 15 days after the yellow fever booster vaccination. Rearrangement joined TRBV5-6 to TRBJ1-2; a confident D gene designation cannot be given. This TCR was recovered from a man under 40 who received the YFV17D yellow fever vaccine. The CDR3 region: CASSLASIGFYGYTF. The DNA sequence is TGTGCCAGCAGCTTGGCCAGTATCGGGTTTTATGGCTACACCTTC. Extended through the reference TRBV5-6 and TRBJ1-2 proteins, this CDR3 yields the full variable domain: DAGVTQSPTHLIKTRGQQVTLRCSPKSGHDTVSWYQQALGQGPQFIFQYYEEEERQRGNFPDRFSGHQFPNYSSELNVNALLLGDSALYLCASSLASIGFYGYTFGSGTRLTVV.